Listed below are T cell receptor beta chains from one sample, sequenced in a study of regulatory T cells in long-lasting Graves disease. TCRdb reprocessed the multiplex PCR reads via MiXCR and lists one record per CDR3 protein. The sample lists roughly 520,000 distinct CDR3 sequences; around 12% were seen once. The data were also submitted as part of a second study, on T cells in Graves' hyperthyroidism and ophthalmopathy.

The starting material was peripheral blood mononuclear cells (PBMCs), obtained at new diagnosis, from a patient treated with antithyroid drugs. The receptors shown here come from a woman aged 25-40 years with Graves disease. The CDR3 runs from the conserved cysteine through the conserved F or W. Each record gives: D gene, CDR3 length, V gene, clone size, J gene, CDR3 protein. D genes are given only for firm matches. Only some rows state a clone size, as once, few, many or a class for expanded clones.

d_gene: TRBD1
len: 15
v_gene: TRBV7-2
abundance: many
j_gene: TRBJ2-1
CDR3aa: CASSLDRYPYNEQFF

d_gene: NA
len: 14
v_gene: TRBV11-2
abundance: many
j_gene: TRBJ2-7
CDR3aa: CASSLAVLGYEQYF

d_gene: NA
len: 14
v_gene: TRBV7-9
abundance: NA
j_gene: TRBJ2-1
CDR3aa: CASSLRASINEQFF

d_gene: TRBD1
len: 14
v_gene: TRBV5-1
abundance: NA
j_gene: TRBJ2-1
CDR3aa: CASSLVTGNNEQFF

d_gene: TRBD1
len: 18
v_gene: TRBV2
abundance: NA
j_gene: TRBJ1-5
CDR3aa: CASSDYRDRGSRNQPQHF

d_gene: TRBD1
len: 15
v_gene: TRBV20-1
abundance: NA
j_gene: TRBJ1-4
CDR3aa: CSANKGAAGMGKLFF

d_gene: NA
len: 15
v_gene: TRBV10-3
abundance: many
j_gene: TRBJ2-5
CDR3aa: CAISEPGGNQETQYF

d_gene: TRBD2
len: 17
v_gene: TRBV13
abundance: few
j_gene: TRBJ2-1
CDR3aa: CASSFRLAGDPYNEQFF

d_gene: TRBD1
len: 15
v_gene: TRBV5-1
abundance: many
j_gene: TRBJ2-7
CDR3aa: CASGGRGQGTYEQYF

d_gene: NA
len: 12
v_gene: TRBV28
abundance: many
j_gene: TRBJ2-2
CDR3aa: CASSLWTGELFF

d_gene: NA
len: 16
v_gene: TRBV28
abundance: many
j_gene: TRBJ2-1
CDR3aa: CASSPRGAGRYNEQFF

d_gene: TRBD2
len: 16
v_gene: TRBV10-3
abundance: many
j_gene: TRBJ2-5
CDR3aa: CAISEMAGGDEETQYF

d_gene: NA
len: 14
v_gene: TRBV20-1
abundance: many
j_gene: TRBJ2-1
CDR3aa: CSATGTFSYNEQFF

d_gene: TRBD2
len: 16
v_gene: TRBV9
abundance: NA
j_gene: TRBJ2-1
CDR3aa: CASSVEVLAKYNEQFF

d_gene: NA
len: 14
v_gene: TRBV2
abundance: few
j_gene: TRBJ2-1
CDR3aa: CATFRELSYNEQFF

d_gene: TRBD1
len: 13
v_gene: TRBV15
abundance: few
j_gene: TRBJ2-2
CDR3aa: CATRSGGTGELFF

d_gene: NA
len: 13
v_gene: TRBV18
abundance: many
j_gene: TRBJ2-2
CDR3aa: CASSTEGPGELFF

d_gene: NA
len: 19
v_gene: TRBV28
abundance: many
j_gene: TRBJ2-1
CDR3aa: CASSFISGVKVGSYNEQFF

d_gene: TRBD2
len: 14
v_gene: TRBV30
abundance: many
j_gene: TRBJ2-2
CDR3aa: CAWSGRGSAGELFF

d_gene: NA
len: 15
v_gene: TRBV13
abundance: many
j_gene: TRBJ1-1
CDR3aa: CASSRLWGSGTEAFF

d_gene: NA
len: 15
v_gene: TRBV11-2
abundance: few
j_gene: TRBJ2-1
CDR3aa: CASSPPAGHLNEQFF

d_gene: NA
len: 13
v_gene: TRBV12-3/TRBV12-4
abundance: many
j_gene: TRBJ1-1
CDR3aa: CASSLREGTEAFF

d_gene: NA
len: 16
v_gene: TRBV11-2
abundance: NA
j_gene: TRBJ2-1
CDR3aa: CASSSRAQIGVDEQFF

d_gene: NA
len: 15
v_gene: TRBV25-1
abundance: NA
j_gene: TRBJ1-1
CDR3aa: CASSELGAGNTEAFF

d_gene: NA
len: 13
v_gene: TRBV27
abundance: many
j_gene: TRBJ2-5
CDR3aa: CASSFQHEETQYF

d_gene: NA
len: 16
v_gene: TRBV28
abundance: many
j_gene: TRBJ2-1
CDR3aa: CASSLWKMATYNEQFF

d_gene: NA
len: 13
v_gene: TRBV18
abundance: many
j_gene: TRBJ1-2
CDR3aa: CASSPAGRDGYTF

d_gene: NA
len: 11
v_gene: TRBV29-1
abundance: NA
j_gene: TRBJ1-1
CDR3aa: CSVIGNTEAFF

d_gene: NA
len: 14
v_gene: TRBV28
abundance: few
j_gene: TRBJ1-3
CDR3aa: CASSRGHAGNTIYF

d_gene: NA
len: 14
v_gene: TRBV5-6
abundance: NA
j_gene: TRBJ2-2
CDR3aa: CASSFLPATGELFF

d_gene: TRBD2
len: 17
v_gene: TRBV12-3/TRBV12-4
abundance: many
j_gene: TRBJ2-2
CDR3aa: CASSPGTSGVNTGELFF

d_gene: NA
len: 17
v_gene: TRBV6-5
abundance: few
j_gene: TRBJ1-2
CDR3aa: CASSYSGDPGYSYGYTF

d_gene: NA
len: 14
v_gene: TRBV11-2
abundance: many
j_gene: TRBJ1-2
CDR3aa: CASSKSAGGGGYTF

d_gene: NA
len: 12
v_gene: TRBV12-3/TRBV12-4
abundance: many
j_gene: TRBJ2-7
CDR3aa: CASSFEDYEQYF

d_gene: NA
len: 15
v_gene: TRBV19
abundance: NA
j_gene: TRBJ2-1
CDR3aa: CASSMGTNSYNEQFF

d_gene: NA
len: 15
v_gene: TRBV5-1
abundance: many
j_gene: TRBJ2-3
CDR3aa: CASSLQPGPTDTQYF

d_gene: NA
len: 16
v_gene: TRBV10-3
abundance: many
j_gene: TRBJ1-1
CDR3aa: CAISESGATVGTEAFF

d_gene: TRBD1
len: 11
v_gene: TRBV30
abundance: few
j_gene: TRBJ2-7
CDR3aa: CAWGRTGEQYF

d_gene: NA
len: 15
v_gene: TRBV4-1
abundance: few
j_gene: TRBJ1-2
CDR3aa: CASSQGTGAGYGYTF

d_gene: NA
len: 15
v_gene: TRBV27
abundance: many
j_gene: TRBJ1-5
CDR3aa: CASSPLAPGDQPQHF

d_gene: NA
len: 14
v_gene: TRBV30
abundance: few
j_gene: TRBJ1-5
CDR3aa: CAWSTGSLNQPQHF

d_gene: TRBD1
len: 13
v_gene: TRBV10-3
abundance: NA
j_gene: TRBJ1-1
CDR3aa: CANKGAQDTEAFF

d_gene: NA
len: 16
v_gene: TRBV28
abundance: many
j_gene: TRBJ2-3
CDR3aa: CASSSGQLGGTDTQYF